The clone carrying this T cell receptor (beta chain) has only one observation. TCRdb's copy holds only in-frame clones and misses some; the assay was immunoSEQ multiplex PCR. The repertoire has tens of thousands of clones, roughly nine tenths of them found once; the top ten carry under 20%. V was pared by 3 bases and J by 5 bases, with 12 bases between. Looked up from germline, CDR1 is KGHDR and CDR2 is SFDVKD. The CDR3 has 14 amino acids. The sample belongs to a study of blood T cell repertoires in COVID-19. The specimen sequenced was peripheral blood. This sequence joins TRBV24-1 and TRBJ1-2, with D possibly being TRBD1 (5 bases). The source of this sequence is an older woman with COVID-19, enrolled during active disease. The CDR3 here is CATSDPMKGYGYTF. CDR3 DNA sequence: TGTGCCACCAGTGATCCAATGAAGGGGTATGGCTACACCTTC.